The sequence of this TCR beta chain was determined in a study of T cell responses to AZD1222 COVID-19 vaccine. After removal of 3 bases from V and 4 bases from J, the junction contained 3 bases not matched to a gene. The CDR3 totals 14 residues. CDR1 and CDR2 from the germline V gene are SGHRS and YFSETQ. Profiled with immunoSEQ multiplex PCR; TCRdb holds only in-frame clones, not every one. The table lists 110,000 to 150,000 clones, about nine tenths of them singletons. On this clone: Its target is not known.

Study conclusions and caveats: The donor group comprised mostly white British people and more females; the analysis possibly underestimated clonal diversity.

The origin of this receptor is an adult in good health. This sequence joins TRBV5-1 and TRBJ2-3; 9 bases match TRBD1. The input for sequencing was peripheral blood, taken on day 0 of AZD1222 vaccination. This CDR3 reads CASSSGQGADTQYF. CDR3 nucleotides: TGCGCCAGCAGCTCGGGACAGGGAGCAGATACGCAGTATTTT.